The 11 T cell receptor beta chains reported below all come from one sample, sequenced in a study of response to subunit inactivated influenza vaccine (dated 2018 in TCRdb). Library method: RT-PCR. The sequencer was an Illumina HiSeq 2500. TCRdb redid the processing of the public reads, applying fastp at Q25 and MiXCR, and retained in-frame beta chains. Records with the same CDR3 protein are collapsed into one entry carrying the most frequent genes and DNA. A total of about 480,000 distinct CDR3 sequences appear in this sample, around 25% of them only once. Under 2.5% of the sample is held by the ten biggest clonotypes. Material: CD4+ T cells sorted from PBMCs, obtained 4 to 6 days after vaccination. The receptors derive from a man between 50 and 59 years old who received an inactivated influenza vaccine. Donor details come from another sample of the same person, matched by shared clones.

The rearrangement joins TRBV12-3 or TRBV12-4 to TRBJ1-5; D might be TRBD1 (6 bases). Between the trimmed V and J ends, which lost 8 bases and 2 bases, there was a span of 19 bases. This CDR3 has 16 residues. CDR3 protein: CASVDGRGYGNQPQHF. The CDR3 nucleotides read TGTGCCAGCGTAGACGGCAGGGGATATGGCAATCAGCCCCAGCATTTT.

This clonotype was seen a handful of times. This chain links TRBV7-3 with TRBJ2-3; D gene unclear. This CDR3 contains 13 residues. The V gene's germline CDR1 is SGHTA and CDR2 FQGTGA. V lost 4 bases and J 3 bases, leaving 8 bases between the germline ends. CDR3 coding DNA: TGTGCCAGCAGCTCCAGACGGACAGATACGCAGTATTTT. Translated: CASSSRRTDTQYF.

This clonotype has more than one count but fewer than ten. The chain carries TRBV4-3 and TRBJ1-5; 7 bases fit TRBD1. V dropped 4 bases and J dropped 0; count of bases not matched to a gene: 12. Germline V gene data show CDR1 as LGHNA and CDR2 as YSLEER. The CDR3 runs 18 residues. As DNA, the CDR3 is TGCGCCAGCAGCCGCGGACTAGAGACAGGGCATAGCAATCAGCCCCAGCATTTT. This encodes CASSRGLETGHSNQPQHF.

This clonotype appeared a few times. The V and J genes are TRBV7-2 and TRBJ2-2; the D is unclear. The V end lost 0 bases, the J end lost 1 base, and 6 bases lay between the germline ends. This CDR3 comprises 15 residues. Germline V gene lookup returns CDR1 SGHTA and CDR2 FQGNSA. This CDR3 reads CASSLAWVNTGELFF. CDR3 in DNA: TGTGCCAGCAGCTTAGCGTGGGTGAACACCGGGGAGCTGTTTTTT.

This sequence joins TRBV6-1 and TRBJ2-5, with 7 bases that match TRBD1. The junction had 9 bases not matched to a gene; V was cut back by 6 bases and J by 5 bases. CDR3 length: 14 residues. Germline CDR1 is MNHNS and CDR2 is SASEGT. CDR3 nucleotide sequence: TGTGCCAGCAGCCTAAACAGGGGCCGGGAGACCCAGTACTTC. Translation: CASSLNRGRETQYF.

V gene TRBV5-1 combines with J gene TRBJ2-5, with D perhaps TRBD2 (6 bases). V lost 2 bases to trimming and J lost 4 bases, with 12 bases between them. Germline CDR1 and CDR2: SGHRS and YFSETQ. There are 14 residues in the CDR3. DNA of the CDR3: TGCGCCAGCAGCTTTGATCCCGGGAGAGAGACCCAGTACTTC. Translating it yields CASSFDPGRETQYF.

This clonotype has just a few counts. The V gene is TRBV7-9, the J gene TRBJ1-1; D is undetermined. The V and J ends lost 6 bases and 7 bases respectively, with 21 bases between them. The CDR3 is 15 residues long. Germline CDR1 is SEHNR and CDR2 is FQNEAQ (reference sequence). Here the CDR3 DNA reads TGTGCCAGCAGTCCTAAGGGAGGTGTGGAGGTTGAAGCTTTCTTT. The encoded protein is CASSPKGGVEVEAFF.

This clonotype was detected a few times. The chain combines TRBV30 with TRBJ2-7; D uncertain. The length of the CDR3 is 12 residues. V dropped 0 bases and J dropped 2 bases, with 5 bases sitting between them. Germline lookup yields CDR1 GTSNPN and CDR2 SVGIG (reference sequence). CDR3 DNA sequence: TGTGCCTGGAGTGTTAATGCCTACGAGCAGTACTTC. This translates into CAWSVNAYEQYF.

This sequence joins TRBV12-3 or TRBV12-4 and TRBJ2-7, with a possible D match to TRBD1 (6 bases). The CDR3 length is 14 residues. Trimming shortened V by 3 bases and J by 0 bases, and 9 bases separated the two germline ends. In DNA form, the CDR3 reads TGTGCCAGCAGTTTCAGGGGTTACTCCTACGAGCAGTACTTC. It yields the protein CASSFRGYSYEQYF.

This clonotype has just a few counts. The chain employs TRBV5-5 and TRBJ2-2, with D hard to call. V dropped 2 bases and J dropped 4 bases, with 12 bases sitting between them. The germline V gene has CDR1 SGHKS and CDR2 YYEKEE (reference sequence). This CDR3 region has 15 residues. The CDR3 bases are TGTGCCAGCAGCTTAGCCCGATCCTCCACCGGGGAGCTGTTTTTT. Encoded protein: CASSLARSSTGELFF.

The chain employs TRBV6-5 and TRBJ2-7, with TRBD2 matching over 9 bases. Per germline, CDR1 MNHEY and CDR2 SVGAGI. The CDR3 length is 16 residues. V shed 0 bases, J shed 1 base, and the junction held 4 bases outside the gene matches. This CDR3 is CASSYSGAGGSYEQYF. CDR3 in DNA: TGTGCCAGCAGTTACTCGGGAGCGGGAGGTTCCTACGAGCAGTACTTC.